A single sample gave rise to the 22 T cell receptor beta chains below, sequenced in a study of CD8 T cells in Susac syndrome. Random hexamers were used to reverse transcribe the RNA input (roughly 0.5 to 1 ug). TCRdb redid the calling of the immunoSEQ multiplex PCR reads with MiXCR, one entry per CDR3 protein. The table lists 150,000 to 200,000 distinct CDR3 sequences, 90% to 95% of them singletons. Sequenced material: CD4+ T cells from PBMCs. The receptors originated from a human donor with Susac syndrome.

The V call is TRBV9, the J call TRBJ2-2; tentatively, D is TRBD1 or TRBD2 (6 bases each). Germline CDR1 and CDR2: SGDLS and YYNGEE. Trimming took off 0 bases at V and 6 bases at J, with 12 bases between the two ends. The CDR3 runs 15 residues. CDR3 sequence (DNA): TGTGCCAGCAGCGTAGCTCCGGGGGCCCCCGGGGAGCTGTTTTTT. Translation: CASSVAPGAPGELFF.

This rearrangement joins TRBV30 to TRBJ1-1; D remains ambiguous. Germline V gene data show CDR1 as GTSNPN and CDR2 as SVGIG (reference sequence). The V end was cut by 0 bases, the J end by 7 bases, with 6 bases between. This CDR3 contains 11 residues. CDR3 sequence: CAWSVRREAFF. The CDR3 DNA reads TGTGCCTGGAGTGTAAGGCGTGAAGCTTTCTTT. The variable domain in full, with the rest retrieved from reference TRBV30 and TRBJ1-1, is SQTIHQWPATLVQPVGSPLSLECTVEGTSNPNLYWYRQAAGRGLQLLFYSVGIGQISSEVPQNLSASRPQDRQFILSSKKLLLSDSGFYLCAWSVRREAFFGQGTRLTVV.

CDR3 amino acids: CASGSGTEGNTIYF. As DNA, the CDR3 is TGTGCTAGTGGTTCCGGTACTGAGGGAAACACCATATATTTT. The V gene is TRBV12-5, the J gene TRBJ1-3; D gene unclear. In germline, CDR1 is LGHNT, CDR2 FRNRAP. This CDR3 has 14 residues. Trimming removed 4 bases at V and 4 bases at J, with 11 bases between.

The J gene is TRBJ2-3, the V gene TRBV6-1; no clear D. V lost 3 bases to trimming and J lost 2 bases, with 6 bases between them. CDR3 size: 13 residues. Germline CDR1 is MNHNS and CDR2 is SASEGT. This chain's CDR3 is CASSEGITDTQYF. The DNA of the CDR3 is TGTGCCAGCAGTGAGGGCATCACAGATACGCAGTATTTT.

J is TRBJ1-6 and V is TRBV10-3; D possibly corresponds to TRBD1 (6 bases). This CDR3 is 16 amino acids long. V was trimmed by 5 bases and J by 5 bases, leaving 16 bases between them. Germline lookup yields CDR1 ENHRY and CDR2 SYGVKD. DNA for the CDR3: TGTGCCATCAGTCTAACCTCGGGACACGATAATTCACCCCTCCACTTT. This gives the protein CAISLTSGHDNSPLHF.

As DNA, the CDR3 is TGTGCCAGCAGATTGGACAGGGTAGCTGGAAACACCATATATTTT. Encoded protein: CASRLDRVAGNTIYF. The chain joins TRBV28 to TRBJ1-3, with 8 positions matching TRBD1. CDR1 MDHEN and CDR2 SYDVKM come from the germline V gene. V was pared by 6 bases and J by 2 bases, with 6 bases of the junction left unmatched. The CDR3 runs to 15 residues. The complete variable domain, with remaining parts taken from reference TRBV28 and TRBJ1-3, reads DVKVTQSSRYLVKRTGEKVFLECVQDMDHENMFWYRQDPGLGLRLIYFSYDVKMKEKGDIPEGYSVSREKKERFSLILESASTNQTSMYLCASRLDRVAGNTIYFGEGSWLTVV.

This clonotype was seen just once. The chain combines TRBV3-1 with TRBJ2-7; no clear D. This CDR3 is built from 14 residues. The V and J ends lost 1 base and 2 bases respectively, with 9 bases between them. Germline V gene sequence: CDR1 LGHDT, CDR2 YNNKEL (reference sequence). CDR3 sequence (DNA): TGTGCCAGCAGCCAAGGGACGGCAGCCTACGAGCAGTACTTC. It encodes CASSQGTAAYEQYF.

The rearrangement uses TRBV4-1 and TRBJ1-3; D uncertain. V was clipped by 0 bases and J by 2 bases, with 11 bases between them. Germline V gene data show CDR1 as MGHRA and CDR2 as YSYEKL. The CDR3 loop spans 16 amino acids. Here the CDR3 DNA reads TGCGCCAGCAGCCAAGATCGAAAAGGGACTGGAAACACCATATATTTT. Translating it yields CASSQDRKGTGNTIYF.

The V and J genes are TRBV12-5 and TRBJ2-7, with D possibly matching TRBD2 (7 bases). This CDR3 region has 14 residues. V dropped 6 bases and J dropped 2 bases, with 14 bases sitting between them. CDR1 and CDR2 from the germline V gene are LGHNT and FRNRAP. The CDR3 reads CASGRGLPPYEQYF. The CDR3 DNA reads TGTGCTAGTGGGCGGGGGCTACCACCCTACGAGCAGTACTTC.

The chain employs TRBV7-2 and TRBJ2-5, with D uncertain. The germline V and J ends were trimmed by 3 bases and 2 bases, with 7 bases remaining between them. Per the germline V gene, CDR1 is SGHTA and CDR2 is FQGNSA. The CDR3 extends over 13 amino acids. The CDR3 protein is CASSLWSQETQYF. The CDR3, as DNA: TGTGCCAGCAGCTTGTGGTCACAAGAGACCCAGTACTTC.

This clonotype appeared a single time. CDR3 amino acids: CASSPLRDTYQETQYF. DNA for the CDR3: TGTGCCAGCTCACCACTCCGGGACACGTACCAAGAGACCCAGTACTTC. This chain uses TRBV18 with TRBJ2-5; D is possibly TRBD1 (6 bases). The CDR3 runs 16 residues. Germline V lookup: CDR1 KGHSH, CDR2 LQKENI. V shed 1 base and J shed 0 bases, with 12 bases lying between them. Full variable domain (outside the CDR3, taken from reference TRBV18 and TRBJ2-5): NAGVMQNPRHLVRRRGQEARLRCSPMKGHSHVYWYRQLPEEGLKFMVYLQKENIIDESGMPKERFSAEFPKEGPSILRIQQVVRGDSAAYFCASSPLRDTYQETQYFGPGTRLLVL.

The chain carries TRBV12-3 or TRBV12-4 and TRBJ2-1, with D perhaps TRBD1 or TRBD2 (5 bases each). The V gene lost 6 bases and the J gene lost 5 bases, with 8 bases spanning the gap. The CDR3 has 12 amino acids. CDR3 sequence: CASRGPNNEQFF. The CDR3, as DNA: TGTGCCAGCAGGGGACCTAACAATGAGCAGTTCTTC.

The chain couples TRBV3-1 to TRBJ2-2, with no clear D. V gave up 4 bases and J gave up 5 bases, with 8 bases separating them. This CDR3 spans 13 amino acids. Germline V gene lookup returns CDR1 LGHDT and CDR2 YNNKEL (reference sequence). The DNA for the CDR3 is TGTGCCAGCAGCCGGGTCCCTACCGGGGAGCTGTTTTTT. It yields the protein CASSRVPTGELFF.

V and J are TRBV7-9 and TRBJ2-5, with D possibly TRBD1 on 6 matching bases. This CDR3 has 11 residues. Germline V CDR1 and CDR2: SEHNR, FQNEAQ (reference sequence). V lost 5 bases and J 6 bases, leaving 7 bases between the germline ends. The DNA of the CDR3 is TGTGCCAGCAGCGGGGGCCAGACCCAGTACTTC. Translating it yields CASSGGQTQYF.

The V gene is TRBV4-1, the J gene TRBJ1-5, with D perhaps matching TRBD1 (6 bases). Trimming removed 1 base from V and 5 bases from J, with 15 bases in between. Per the germline V gene, CDR1 is MGHRA and CDR2 is YSYEKL. This CDR3 has 16 residues. In DNA, the CDR3 is TGCGCCAGCAGCCAAGTCCAACAGGGCTTTGATCAGCCCCAGCATTTT. As protein: CASSQVQQGFDQPQHF.

This clonotype is a singleton in its sample. J is TRBJ2-3 and V is TRBV5-4, with D tentatively TRBD1 (5 bases). Trimming removed 4 bases from V and 1 base from J, with 13 bases in between. Germline lookup yields CDR1 SGHNT and CDR2 YYREEE (reference sequence). This CDR3 contains 15 residues. The CDR3 loop reads CASSIDRSRTDTQYF. The DNA for the CDR3 is TGTGCCAGCAGCATCGACAGATCCCGCACAGATACGCAGTATTTT.

This clonotype was recorded once. The V call is TRBV20-1, the J call TRBJ1-5, with 8 bases aligning to TRBD1. Germline CDR1 is DFQATT and CDR2 is SNEGSKA (reference sequence). V dropped 6 bases and J dropped 3; count of bases not matched to a gene: 7. The CDR3 covers 14 residues. CDR3 residues: CSAIRQGNNQPQHF. The DNA for the CDR3 is TGCAGTGCCATCAGACAGGGGAACAATCAGCCCCAGCATTTT.

The chain combines TRBV7-2 with TRBJ1-1; 7 bases agree with TRBD1. The CDR3 extends over 16 amino acids. The V segment lost 1 base and the J segment 0 bases; nucleotides outside the gene matches: 5. Germline V gene sequence: CDR1 SGHTA, CDR2 FQGNSA. The CDR3 coding sequence is TGTGCCAGCAGCTTAGGAGGGACAGTCATGAACACTGAAGCTTTCTTT. Its protein product is CASSLGGTVMNTEAFF.

This chain's CDR3 is CATSERTGSSYNEQFF. CDR3 nucleotides: TGTGCCACCAGTGAGCGCACAGGGAGTAGTTACAATGAGCAGTTCTTC. The chain couples TRBV24-1 to TRBJ2-1; the D gene is possibly TRBD1 (6 bases). Per germline, CDR1 KGHDR and CDR2 SFDVKD. The CDR3 covers 16 residues. Between the trimmed V and J ends, which lost 4 bases and 4 bases, there was a span of 16 bases.

This chain uses TRBV30 with TRBJ1-4, with D hard to call. The CDR3 is 13 residues long. CDR1 is GTSNPN and CDR2 is SVGIG in the germline V gene (reference sequence). V lost 4 bases and J lost 11, with 17 bases in between. Here the CDR3 DNA reads TGTGCCTGGAATGAAATGGGTGGTGGGAAACTGTTTTTT. Protein: CAWNEMGGGKLFF. Based on the CDR3 plus reference TRBV30 and TRBJ1-4, the full variable domain is SQTIHQWPATLVQPVGSPLSLECTVEGTSNPNLYWYRQAAGRGLQLLFYSVGIGQISSEVPQNLSASRPQDRQFILSSKKLLLSDSGFYLCAWNEMGGGKLFFGSGTQLSVL.

V gene TRBV6-1 combines with J gene TRBJ2-7; D uncertain. The V and J ends lost 6 bases and 4 bases respectively, with 13 bases between them. The germline CDR1 and CDR2 sequences are MNHNS and SASEGT. The CDR3 is made up of 13 amino acids. As DNA, the CDR3 is TGTGCCAGCAGAGTCGAAGTGGATTACGAGCAGTACTTC. Translated: CASRVEVDYEQYF.

V is TRBV19 and J is TRBJ1-1; D perhaps matches TRBD1 (5 bases). The germline V gene encodes CDR1 LNHDA and CDR2 SQIVND (reference sequence). This CDR3 is 15 amino acids long. The germline V and J ends were trimmed by 5 bases and 0 bases, with 13 bases remaining between them. The DNA of the CDR3 is TGTGCCAGTAGTTTGGTTCGGGGGGTGAACACTGAAGCTTTCTTT. Translating it yields CASSLVRGVNTEAFF.